Shown below are 9 T cell receptor beta chains from a single sample sequenced in a study of T cells in Graves' hyperthyroidism and ophthalmopathy. TCR beta CDR3 sequences were amplified from RNA transcripts. RT-PCR in the first round (using the HTBI primer set) targeted the TCR CDR3. TCRdb re-called the multiplex PCR reads with MiXCR, one entry per CDR3 protein. The sample holds 350,000 to 400,000 distinct CDR3 sequences, approximately 19% seen once. The sample taken for sequencing was blood. These receptors were collected from a young woman with Graves' hyperthyroidism.

This clonotype was seen ten or more times. This chain uses TRBV2 with TRBJ2-4; D is unclear. V lost 6 bases, J lost 0 bases, and 3 bases lay in between. This CDR3 has 12 amino acids. CDR1 is SNHLY and CDR2 is FYNNEI in the germline V gene. The CDR3 DNA is TGTGCCAGCAGGCTAGCCAAAAACATTCAGTACTTC. It encodes CASRLAKNIQYF.

This clonotype occurred many times. This chain connects TRBV2 to TRBJ2-5; TRBD2 matches 7 bases. The V and J ends lost 3 bases and 4 bases, in that order; junction bases with no gene match: 11. From germline, CDR1 is SNHLY and CDR2 FYNNEI. The CDR3 has 16 residues. CDR3 sequence: CASSDGFAGVGETQYF. Here the CDR3 DNA reads TGTGCCAGCAGTGACGGGTTTGCGGGGGTAGGAGAGACCCAGTACTTC.

This sequence joins TRBV7-9 and TRBJ2-5; D perhaps matches TRBD1 (5 bases). Trimming removed 3 bases from V and 4 bases from J, with 15 bases in between. CDR1 and CDR2 from the germline V gene are SEHNR and FQNEAQ (reference sequence). The CDR3 spans 15 residues. Here the CDR3 reads CASSLGQGFGETQYF. CDR3 nucleotides: TGTGCCAGCAGCTTGGGGCAGGGTTTTGGAGAGACCCAGTACTTC.

The chain carries TRBV27 and TRBJ2-5; TRBD1 agrees at 10 bases. This CDR3 has 15 residues. Trimming cost V 6 bases and J 7 bases; bases outside gene matches: 11. Germline CDR1 is MNHEY and CDR2 is SMNVEV (reference sequence). The CDR3 here is CASRVTGGILSTQYF. The DNA of the CDR3 is TGTGCCAGCAGGGTGACAGGGGGCATATTGTCGACCCAGTACTTC.

This chain links TRBV18 with TRBJ1-6; weak D call: TRBD1 (5 bases). CDR1 is KGHSH and CDR2 is LQKENI in the germline V gene. There are 13 residues in the CDR3. V gave up 6 bases and J gave up 5 bases, with 8 bases separating them. Here the CDR3 DNA reads TGTGCCAGCTCGGGGGAGAATAATTCACCCCTCCACTTT. This gives the protein CASSGENNSPLHF.

The genes are TRBV28 and TRBJ1-5; 7 positions agree with TRBD1. V was pared by 5 bases and J by 7 bases, with 14 bases of the junction left unmatched. Germline V lookup: CDR1 MDHEN, CDR2 SYDVKM. The CDR3 is 16 amino acids. CDR3 in amino acids: CASSTTGAYARQPQHF. The CDR3 bases are TGTGCCAGCAGTACAACAGGGGCCTACGCACGACAGCCCCAGCATTTT.

This clonotype showed up just once. This chain uses TRBV12-3 or TRBV12-4 with TRBJ1-5; unclear D gene. The CDR3 has 14 residues. With 4 bases removed from V and 2 bases from J, the gap between germline ends came to 9 bases. This chain's CDR3 is CASSSEGGNQPQHF. In DNA, the CDR3 is TGTGCCAGCAGTTCGGAGGGTGGCAATCAGCCCCAGCATTTT.

In this sample, this clonotype turned up many times. This rearrangement joins TRBV6-5 to TRBJ1-1, with D uncertain. The CDR3 has 14 amino acids. Trimming removed 0 bases from V and 4 bases from J, with 9 bases in between. Germline V gene sequence: CDR1 MNHEY, CDR2 SVGAGI. Here the CDR3 DNA reads TGTGCCAGCAGTTACTCGTTTGCCTTCACTGAAGCTTTCTTT. It translates to CASSYSFAFTEAFF.

This clonotype came up many times. This rearrangement joins TRBV11-2 to TRBJ2-5; D might be TRBD1 (6 bases). Germline V gene lookup returns CDR1 SGHAT and CDR2 FQNNGV. V lost 3 bases and J 7 bases, leaving 18 bases between the germline ends. The CDR3 covers 15 residues. CDR3 region: CASSFVQGNPPTQYF. As DNA, the CDR3 is TGTGCCAGCAGCTTTGTACAGGGCAATCCTCCGACCCAGTACTTC.